The source of this TCR beta chain is a study of blood T cell repertoires in COVID-19. Study-wide background: The United States, Italy and Spain supplied acute and convalescent COVID-19 samples.

Assay used: immunoSEQ multiplex PCR; TCRdb lists only in-frame clones, some missing. The sample carries 95,000 to 110,000 clones, more than 85% recorded once. The clonotype was recovered from a human donor in a cohort sampled during active COVID-19. Material for sequencing was peripheral blood.

The CDR3 reads CASSLVVGGAYEQYF. In DNA, the CDR3 is TGTGCCAGCAGCTTAGTGGTGGGAGGAGCCTACGAGCAGTACTTC. The gene calls are TRBV7-2 and TRBJ2-7, with D tentatively TRBD2 (6 bases). Per the germline V gene, CDR1 is SGHTA and CDR2 is FQGNSA. The V end was cut by 1 base, the J end by 2 bases, with 12 bases between. This CDR3 spans 15 amino acids.